A selection of T cell receptor beta chains follows, all from one sample in a study of beta chain features in type 1 diabetes. The method was immunoSEQ multiplex PCR; TCRdb's version includes in-frame clones alone and lacks a portion of them. This table has 600,000 or so clones, 11% to 15% appearing once. Sequencing was carried out using naive CD4+ T cells from blood. The source is a man younger than 35 with type 1 diabetes. Each CDR3 is given with its conserved first and last residue.

TRBV9	TRBJ1-2	CASSVEPSSTYGYTF
TRBV11-1	TRBJ1-2	CASSSTETNYGYTF
TRBV5-1	TRBJ2-5	CASSSMTRNTETQYF
TRBV7-9	TRBJ2-1	CASSRGTSIDEQFF
TRBV4-1	TRBJ2-1	CASSQDVSITQFF
TRBV29-1	TRBJ1-1	CSVSPQGPEEAFF
TRBV11-2	TRBJ2-7	CASSSGSAYEQYF
TRBV7-2	TRBJ2-7	CASSLVGFHEQYF
TRBV6-5	TRBJ1-1	CASLGRNTEAFF
TRBV5-4	TRBJ2-1	CASSRVSGSYNEQFF
TRBV28	TRBJ2-4	CASSSPSRDSTRRLAKNIQYF
TRBV27	TRBJ1-5	CASSLGTGRDQPQHF
TRBV18	TRBJ1-2	CASSPGLRAQGKDGYTF
TRBV9	TRBJ2-1	CASSVGSAINEQFF